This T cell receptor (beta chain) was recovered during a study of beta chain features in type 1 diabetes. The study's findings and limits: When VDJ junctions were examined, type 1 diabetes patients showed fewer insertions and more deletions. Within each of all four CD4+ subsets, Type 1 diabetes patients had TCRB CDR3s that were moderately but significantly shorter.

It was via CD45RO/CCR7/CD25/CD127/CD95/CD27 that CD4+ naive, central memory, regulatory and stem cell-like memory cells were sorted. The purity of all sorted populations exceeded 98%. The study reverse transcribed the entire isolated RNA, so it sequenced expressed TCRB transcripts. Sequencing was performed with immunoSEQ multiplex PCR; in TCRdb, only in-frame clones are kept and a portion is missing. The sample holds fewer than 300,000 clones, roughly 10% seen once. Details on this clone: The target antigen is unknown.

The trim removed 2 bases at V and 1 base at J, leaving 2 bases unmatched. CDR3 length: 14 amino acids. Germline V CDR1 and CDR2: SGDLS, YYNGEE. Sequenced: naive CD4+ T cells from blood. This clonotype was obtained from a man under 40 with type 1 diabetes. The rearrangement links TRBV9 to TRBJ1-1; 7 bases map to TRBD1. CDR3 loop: CASSVQGENTEAFF. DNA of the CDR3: TGTGCCAGCAGCGTCCAGGGGGAGAACACTGAAGCTTTCTTT.